Included here is one T cell receptor (beta chain) sequence, with context. Original methodology: Amplification from reference gene primers served as the basis for estimated nucleated cell counts. Clones were sequenced by immunoSEQ multiplex PCR, and TCRdb holds only the in-frame ones, with some missing. V, J and clone size derive from that table, while D and trimming were established from the DNA sequence. The sample records approximately 52,000 clones, 80% to 85% being singletons. Trimming removed 1 base from V and 2 bases from J; junction bases left unmatched: 4. Germline values: CDR1 SEHNR, CDR2 FQNEAQ (reference sequence). This CDR3 comprises 15 residues. The entry originates in a study of blood T cell repertoires in COVID-19. About the study: Sites across the United States, Italy and Spain contributed samples from acute and convalescent COVID-19. PBMCs, B-cell-depleted T cells, or T cells were the source of the cDNA or gDNA that made up the material.

The specimen was peripheral blood. The TCR originated in a woman of 80 years or more with acute or convalescent COVID-19. The rearrangement joins TRBV7-9 to TRBJ2-5; the match to TRBD1 covers 7 bases. The CDR3 loop is CASSLVGQKQETQYF. The CDR3, as DNA: TGTGCCAGCAGCTTAGTGGGACAGAAACAAGAGACCCAGTACTTC.